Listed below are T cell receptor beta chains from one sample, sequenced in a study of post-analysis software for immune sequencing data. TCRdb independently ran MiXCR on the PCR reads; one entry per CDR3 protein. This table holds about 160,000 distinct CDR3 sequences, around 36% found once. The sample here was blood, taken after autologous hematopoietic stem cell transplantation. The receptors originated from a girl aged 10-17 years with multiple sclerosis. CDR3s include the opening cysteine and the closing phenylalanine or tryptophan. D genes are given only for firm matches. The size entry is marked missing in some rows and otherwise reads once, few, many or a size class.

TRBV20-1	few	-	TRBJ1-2	TGCAGCGCTAATAGGGCAGGGCGCAACTATGGCTACACCTTC	CSANRAGRNYGYTF
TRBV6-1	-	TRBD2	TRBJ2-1	TGTGCCAGCAGTGAGGCGGGAGAGGCCTGCAATGAGCAGTTCTTC	CASSEAGEACNEQFF
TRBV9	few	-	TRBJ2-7	TGTGCCAGCAGCGTCTTTAGCGACCCCCGATCCGACGAGCAGTACTTC	CASSVFSDPRSDEQYF
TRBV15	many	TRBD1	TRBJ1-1	TGTGCCACCAGCAGAGATCTGACAGGGGGTTCTGAAGCTTTCTTT	CATSRDLTGGSEAFF
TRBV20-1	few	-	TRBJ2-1	TGCAGTGCTAGGACCCCTTGGAGTAGCACTTACTACAATGAGCAGTTCTTC	CSARTPWSSTYYNEQFF
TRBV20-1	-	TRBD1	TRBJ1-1	TGCAGTGCTACTGGACAGGGGGTTACTGAAGCTTTCTTT	CSATGQGVTEAFF
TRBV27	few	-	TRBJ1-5	TGTGCCATAGGACCCAATCAGCCCCAGCATTTT	CAIGPNQPQHF
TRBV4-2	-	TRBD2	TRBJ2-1	TGTGCCAGCAGCCGGGGGGGAGCAAATGAGCAGTTCTTC	CASSRGGANEQFF
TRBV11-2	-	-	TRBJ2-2	TGTGCCAGCAGCTTAGTAGGAGGGAACACCGGGGAGCTGTTTTTT	CASSLVGGNTGELFF
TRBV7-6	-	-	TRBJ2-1	TGTGCCAGCGAATCAGGCGATGAGCAGTTCTTC	CASESGDEQFF
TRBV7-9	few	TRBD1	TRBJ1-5	TGTGCCAGCAGCTTAGGAATTGGGACAGACTGTGTTCTTAGCAATCAGCCCCAGCATTTT	CASSLGIGTDCVLSNQPQHF
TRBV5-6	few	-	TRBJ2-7	TGTGCCAGCAGCCTACTGACAGGCTACGAGCAGTACTTC	CASSLLTGYEQYF
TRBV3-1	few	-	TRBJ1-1	TGTGCCACCCATCCTCCTTTGGGCAGGGGCGGCACTGAAGCTTTCTTT	CATHPPLGRGGTEAFF
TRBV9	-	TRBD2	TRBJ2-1	TGTGCCAGCAGCGCAAGACTAGCGGACTCCTACAATGAGCAGTTCTTC	CASSARLADSYNEQFF
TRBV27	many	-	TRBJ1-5	TGTGCCAGCAGTTTGGGGCGGAATCAGCCCCAGCATTTT	CASSLGRNQPQHF
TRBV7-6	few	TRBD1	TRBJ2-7	TGTGCCAGCAGCTCGACCGAACAGGGGCACTACGAGCAGTACTTC	CASSSTEQGHYEQYF
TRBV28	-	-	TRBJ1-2	TGTGCCAGCAGTCTTCCGCAGTGGGACGGAAACTATGGCTACACCTTC	CASSLPQWDGNYGYTF
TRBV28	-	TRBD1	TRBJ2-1	TGTGCCAGCAGTGGAGGACAGGCCAGGACCTACAATGAGCAGTTCTTC	CASSGGQARTYNEQFF
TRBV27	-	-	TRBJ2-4	TGTGCCAGAAGGCTACAGGGATCCGGGGGCAAAAACATTCAGTACTTC	CARRLQGSGGKNIQYF
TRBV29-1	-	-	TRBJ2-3	TGCAGCGTTGCCCTTCTAGGCACAGATACGCAGTATTTT	CSVALLGTDTQYF
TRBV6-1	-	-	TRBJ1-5	TGTGCCAGCTCTTCACGGCCAGGACATAGCAATCAGCCCCAGCATTTT	CASSSRPGHSNQPQHF
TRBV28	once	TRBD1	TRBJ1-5	TGTGCCAGCAGTGGGGAGCTCAGGGGGCGAGGACAGCCCCAGCATTTT	CASSGELRGRGQPQHF
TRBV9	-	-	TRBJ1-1	TGTGCCAGCAGCGTAGCTGGCGGCCCCTGGGGGGCTGAAGCTTTCTTT	CASSVAGGPWGAEAFF
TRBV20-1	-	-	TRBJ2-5	TGCAGTGCTTACAGCCTGCAAGAGACCCAGTACTTC	CSAYSLQETQYF
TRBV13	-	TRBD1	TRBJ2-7	TGTGCCAGCAGCCATTCCGGGACAGGGGCGGACGAGCAGTACTTC	CASSHSGTGADEQYF
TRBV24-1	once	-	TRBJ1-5	TGTGCCACCAGTGGGACAGCCCGAGGGCCCCAGCATTTT	CATSGTARGPQHF
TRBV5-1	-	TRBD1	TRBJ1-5	TGCGCCAGCAGCCCGGGACAGCTCAATCAGCCCCAGCATTTT	CASSPGQLNQPQHF
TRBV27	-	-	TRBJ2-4	TGTGCCAGCAGTTCTCTAGCCAAAAACGTTCAGTACTTC	CASSSLAKNVQYF
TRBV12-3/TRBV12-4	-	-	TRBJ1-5	TGTGCCAGCAGCTTGTTCAGTAGCAATCAGCCCCAGCATTTT	CASSLFSSNQPQHF
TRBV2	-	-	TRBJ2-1	TGTGCCAGCAGTGAAAGTCGGCTCAATGAGCAGTTCTTC	CASSESRLNEQFF
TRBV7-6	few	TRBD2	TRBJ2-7	TGTGCCAGCAGCTTAGCCGCGGGAGGGGGATTCGAGCAGTACTTC	CASSLAAGGGFEQYF
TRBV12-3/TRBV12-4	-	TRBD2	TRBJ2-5	TGTGCCAGCAGGTCGGCGGGAGTTCAAGAGACCCAGTACTTC	CASRSAGVQETQYF
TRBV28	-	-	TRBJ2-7	TGTGCCAGCAGTTTAGGCGTTTTACAGGCCGGGACCTACGAGCAGTACTTC	CASSLGVLQAGTYEQYF
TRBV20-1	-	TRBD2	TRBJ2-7	TGCAGTGCTAGACGGCTAGCGGGACCAAACTCCTACAATGAGCAGTACTTC	CSARRLAGPNSYNEQYF
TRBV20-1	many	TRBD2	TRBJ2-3	TGCAGTGCTAGAGATGAGGGACTAGCGGGCACAGATACGCAGTATTTT	CSARDEGLAGTDTQYF
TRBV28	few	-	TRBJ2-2	TGTGCCAGCAGTTTCGGCAGGGGCGCGAACACCGGGGAGCTGTTTTTT	CASSFGRGANTGELFF
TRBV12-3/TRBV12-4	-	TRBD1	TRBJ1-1	TGTGCCAGCAGTCAATTACAGGGGGGCACTGAAGCTTTCTTT	CASSQLQGGTEAFF
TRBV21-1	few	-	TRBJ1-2	TGTGCCAGCAGCAAATGCGGACCCACTAACTATGGCTACACCTTC	CASSKCGPTNYGYTF
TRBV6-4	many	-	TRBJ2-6	TGTGCCAGCAGTGACTCAGGGGCTGGGGCCAACGTCCTGACTTTC	CASSDSGAGANVLTF
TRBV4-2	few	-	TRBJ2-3	TGTGCCAGCAGCCAAGACCAAAAGGTTGATACGCAGTATTTT	CASSQDQKVDTQYF
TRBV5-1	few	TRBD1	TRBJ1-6	TGCGCCAGCAGCTTGGACGGGACAGTTAATTCACCCCTCCACTTT	CASSLDGTVNSPLHF
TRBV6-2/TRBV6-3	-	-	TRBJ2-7	TGTGCCAGCGCCGCGGCTCTGGGGTTCGAGCAGTACTTC	CASAAALGFEQYF
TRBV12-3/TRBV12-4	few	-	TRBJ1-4	TGTGCCAGCAGCCCTCAATACAATGAAAAACTGTTTTTT	CASSPQYNEKLFF
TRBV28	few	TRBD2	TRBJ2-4	TGTGCCAGCAGTTCCGCGGGAGGAGGCATTCAGTACTTC	CASSSAGGGIQYF
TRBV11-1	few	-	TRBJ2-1	TGTGCCAGCAGCCAGGGAGGATTCTCCTACAATGAGCAGTTCTTC	CASSQGGFSYNEQFF
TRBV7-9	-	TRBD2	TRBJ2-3	TGTGCCAGCAGCCCGAGACTAGCGGGGAGTGCAGATACGCAGTATTTT	CASSPRLAGSADTQYF
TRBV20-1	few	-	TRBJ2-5	TGCAGTGCTAGAGCAGGGGGGGCAGGGGAGACCCAGTACTTC	CSARAGGAGETQYF